The next 32 T cell receptor beta chains were all read from a single sample in a study of blood T cell repertoires in COVID-19. Produced via immunoSEQ multiplex PCR; TCRdb's table is partial and in-frame only. The repertoire has a few hundred thousand clones, 86% of them found once; the top ten carry around 5.9%. The sample comprised peripheral blood. These receptors were obtained from a man aged 55 to 70 with acute or convalescent COVID-19.

V is TRBV5-1 and J is TRBJ2-1; the match to TRBD1 covers 7 bases. The CDR3 totals 15 residues. The germline gives CDR1 SGHRS, CDR2 YFSETQ. The V gene end was trimmed by 2 bases and the J gene end by 3 bases; junction bases not matched to a gene: 5. This CDR3 reads CASSLRGQGYNEQFF. The CDR3 nucleotides read TGCGCCAGCAGCTTAAGGGGGCAAGGCTACAATGAGCAGTTCTTC.

The chain is built from TRBV21-1 and TRBJ2-5; the table names TRBD1, a call not compared with the DNA. TRBV21-1 is labeled a pseudogene. This CDR3 has 16 residues. The CDR3 spells CASSDWDRRYQETQYF. In DNA form, the CDR3 reads TGTGCCAGCAGCGACTGGGACAGACGGTACCAAGAGACCCAGTACTTC.

The chain couples TRBV28 to TRBJ2-7; TRBD1 might be the D (7 bases). The length of the CDR3 is 17 residues. From germline, CDR1 is MDHEN and CDR2 SYDVKM. Trimming shortened V by 3 bases and J by 4 bases, and 22 bases separated the two germline ends. CDR3 bases: TGTGCCAGCAGTTTGTTGAGGGGGGACAGTGGCTCTTACGAGCAGTACTTC. Its protein is CASSLLRGDSGSYEQYF.

This clone occurred a few times. V usage is TRBV6-2 or TRBV6-3 and J usage is TRBJ2-3, with D tentatively TRBD2 (5 bases). The CDR3 is made up of 18 amino acids. The germline CDR1 and CDR2 sequences are MNHEY and SVGEGT. Trimming took off 2 bases at V and 0 bases at J, with 18 bases between the two ends. The DNA of the CDR3 is TGTGCCAGCAGTTACCCAACCGGACGGGAACTCAGCACAGATACGCAGTATTTT. Translation: CASSYPTGRELSTDTQYF.

The CDR3 protein is CASVDRGGKNSPLHF. The CDR3 DNA reads TGTGCCAGCGTGGACAGGGGGGGGAAGAATTCACCCCTCCACTTT. The rearrangement joins TRBV6-5 to TRBJ1-6; 10 bases align to TRBD1. This CDR3 is built from 15 residues. The V gene's germline CDR1 is MNHEY and CDR2 SVGAGI. V shed 8 bases, J shed 7 bases, and the junction held 8 bases outside the gene matches.

This chain uses TRBV18 with TRBJ1-1; unclear D gene. Germline loops: CDR1 KGHSH, CDR2 LQKENI. The CDR3 has 13 amino acids. V gave up 3 bases and J gave up 0 bases, with 5 bases separating them. CDR3 nucleotides: TGTGCCAGCTCACCTGACATGAACACTGAAGCTTTCTTT. Amino acid sequence: CASSPDMNTEAFF.

The chain has TRBV27 and TRBJ2-7; the match to TRBD2 covers 8 bases. The ends lost 2 bases at V and 2 bases at J; junction bases unmatched: 5. The CDR3 runs 15 residues. Germline CDR1 reads MNHEY; CDR2 reads SMNVEV (reference sequence). The CDR3 sequence is CASSLRTSSAYEQYF. The CDR3 DNA is TGTGCCAGCAGTTTAAGGACTAGCAGCGCCTACGAGCAGTACTTC.

The rearrangement uses TRBV19 and TRBJ2-2; 12 bases align to TRBD2. This CDR3 spans 18 amino acids. V was clipped by 3 bases and J by 5 bases; unmatched bases: 10. CDR1 is LNHDA and CDR2 is SQIVND in the germline V gene (reference sequence). CDR3 sequence (DNA): TGTGCCAGTAGTATTGGTGGACTAGCGGGAAGGGTAACCGGGGAGCTGTTTTTT. Amino acids: CASSIGGLAGRVTGELFF.

The table lists this clone with a count of one. Other nucleotide sequences in the sample specify the same CDR3. V is TRBV7-8 and J is TRBJ2-3, with a possible D match to TRBD2 (6 bases). Trimming shortened V by 1 base and J by 0 bases, and 11 bases separated the two germline ends. Germline loops: CDR1 SGHVS, CDR2 FQNEAQ. The CDR3 is 16 amino acids. The CDR3 region has the DNA TGTGCCAGCAGCTTAGTAACGGGAGCCAGCACAGATACGCAGTATTTT. This sequence encodes CASSLVTGASTDTQYF.

This clone was seen only once. The chain carries TRBV2 and TRBJ2-1, with D maybe TRBD1 (5 bases). Germline CDR1 reads SNHLY; CDR2 reads FYNNEI. This CDR3 contains 13 residues. The V end lost 8 bases, the J end lost 1 base, and 9 bases lay between the germline ends. The CDR3 region has the DNA TGTGCCAGCGGGGCCCTGTCCTACAATGAGCAGTTCTTC. This codes for CASGALSYNEQFF. Together with reference TRBV2 and TRBJ2-1, the CDR3 gives the full variable domain: EPEVTQTPSHQVTQMGQEVILRCVPISNHLYFYWYRQILGQKVEFLVSFYNNEISEKSEIFDDQFSVERPDGSNFTLKIRSTKLEDSAMYFCASGALSYNEQFFGPGTRLTVL.

This clone was seen a single time. The genes are TRBV28 and TRBJ1-5; perhaps TRBD1 as D (6 bases). Germline CDR1 reads MDHEN; CDR2 reads SYDVKM. V was clipped by 2 bases and J by 9 bases, with 14 bases between them. The CDR3 length is 14 residues. The CDR3, as DNA: TGTGCCAGCAGTTTAAGGACAGAGGAAGGGCCCCAGCATTTT. Its protein is CASSLRTEEGPQHF.

The V call is TRBV7-3, the J call TRBJ2-3; tentative D call: TRBD2 (5 bases). The germline V and J ends were trimmed by 3 bases and 4 bases, with 8 bases remaining between them. CDR1 is SGHTA and CDR2 is FQGTGA in the germline V gene. CDR3 length equals 13 residues. CDR3 in amino acids: CASSLGDSDTQYF. The CDR3 coding sequence is TGTGCCAGCAGCTTGGGAGATTCAGATACGCAGTATTTT.

The chain uses TRBV24-1 and TRBJ2-3, with D unresolved. The CDR3 loop spans 17 amino acids. Germline V gives CDR1 KGHDR, CDR2 SFDVKD. Trimming took 0 bases from V and 5 from J, leaving 17 bases between them. CDR3 region: CATSDLQPFTGQDTQYF. As DNA, the CDR3 is TGTGCCACCAGTGATTTGCAACCTTTTACTGGTCAAGATACGCAGTATTTT.

The chain couples TRBV7-8 to TRBJ2-7, with D possibly being TRBD2 (5 bases). V was pared by 5 bases and J by 3 bases, with 14 bases between. This CDR3 region has 14 residues. Germline V gene lookup returns CDR1 SGHVS and CDR2 FQNEAQ. For the CDR3, the DNA is TGTGCCAGCAGCCCCCGGCCAGCGGTCTACGAGCAGTACTTC. This translates into CASSPRPAVYEQYF.

This clone has a handful of counts. V usage is TRBV23-1 and J usage is TRBJ2-7; D is ambiguous. TRBV23-1 is sorted into the ORF group, with uncertain function. V lost 7 bases to trimming and J lost 1 base, with 5 bases between them. The CDR3 is made up of 11 amino acids. The CDR3 here is CASTLSYEQYF. The CDR3 nucleotides read TGCGCCAGCACCCTTTCCTACGAGCAGTACTTC.

This clone was seen only a few times. V and J are TRBV24-1 and TRBJ2-2; TRBD1 matches at 8 bases. This CDR3 is 14 amino acids long. The junction had 1 base not matched to a gene; V was cut back by 7 bases and J by 1 base. Germline CDR1 and CDR2: KGHDR and SFDVKD. In nucleotides, the CDR3 is TGTGCCACCAGAGACAGGGGGAACACCGGGGAGCTGTTTTTT. The encoded protein is CATRDRGNTGELFF.

This clone was picked up a small number of times. The gene calls are TRBV3-1 (or the pseudogene TRBV3-2) and TRBJ2-5, with D possibly matching TRBD2 (6 bases). The CDR3 is 14 amino acids. The V end lost 2 bases, the J end lost 5 bases, and 12 bases lay between the germline ends. Per germline, CDR1 LGHDT and CDR2 YNNKEL (reference sequence). CDR3 in DNA: TGTGCCAGCAGCCAATGGGAGGTTCGGGAGACCCAGTACTTC. Translation gives CASSQWEVRETQYF.

The chain has TRBV6-5 and TRBJ2-6, with TRBD1 as a possible D gene (5 bases). Trimming pared 0 bases from V and 2 bases from J, leaving 5 bases between. The CDR3 length is 15 residues. Germline CDR1 and CDR2: MNHEY and SVGAGI. CDR3 bases: TGTGCCAGCAGTTACTCAGGGGCTGGGGCCAACGTCCTGACTTTC. Protein sequence: CASSYSGAGANVLTF.

The V and J genes are TRBV10-3 and TRBJ2-3; 10 bases are shared with TRBD2. V lost 9 bases, J lost 0 bases, and 6 bases stayed unmatched. From germline, CDR1 is ENHRY and CDR2 SYGVKD. The CDR3 is 15 amino acids. The CDR3 bases are TGTGCCATTTCTAGCGGGAGTTTGAGCACAGATACGCAGTATTTT. Its translation is CAISSGSLSTDTQYF.

The V call is TRBV28, the J call TRBJ1-5; 9 nucleotides line up with TRBD1. Germline V gives CDR1 MDHEN, CDR2 SYDVKM. The CDR3 loop spans 15 amino acids. The V and J ends lost 5 bases and 2 bases, in that order; junction bases with no gene match: 4. CDR3 sequence reads: CASSPGDRGNQPQHF. The CDR3 region has the DNA TGTGCCAGCAGTCCTGGGGACAGGGGCAATCAGCCCCAGCATTTT.

The gene calls are TRBV7-9 and TRBJ2-2, with 7 nucleotides matching TRBD2. Germline V lookup: CDR1 SEHNR, CDR2 FQNEAQ (reference sequence). The CDR3 contains 15 residues. Trimming cost V 5 bases and J 1 base; bases outside gene matches: 4. In DNA form, the CDR3 reads TGTGCCAGCAGCCCCGGACTAGAGAACACCGGGGAGCTGTTTTTT. Protein product: CASSPGLENTGELFF.

The rearrangement uses TRBV7-9 and TRBJ2-1; D may be TRBD2 (5 bases). V was pared by 0 bases and J by 4 bases, with 10 bases between. CDR3 length: 15 residues. Germline V gives CDR1 SEHNR, CDR2 FQNEAQ (reference sequence). The CDR3: CASSLARRAYNEQFF. DNA of the CDR3: TGTGCCAGCAGCTTAGCGCGGCGGGCTTACAATGAGCAGTTCTTC.

CDR3 in amino acids: CASSSSGGGPYNEQFF. The DNA for the CDR3 is TGTGCCAGCAGTTCCTCGGGCGGGGGGCCCTACAATGAGCAGTTCTTC. J is TRBJ2-1 and V is TRBV28; 8 bases align to TRBD2. Germline lookup yields CDR1 MDHEN and CDR2 SYDVKM. V lost 4 bases, J lost 2 bases, and 7 bases stayed unmatched. The CDR3 is 16 amino acids.

The chain has TRBV19 and TRBJ2-7; the match to TRBD1 covers 7 bases. The CDR3 extends over 15 amino acids. V shed 4 bases, J shed 1 base, and the junction held 7 bases outside the gene matches. CDR1 is LNHDA and CDR2 is SQIVND in the germline V gene (reference sequence). DNA of the CDR3: TGTGCCAGTAGTAAGGATCCGGGACAGTCCTACGAGCAGTACTTC. This encodes CASSKDPGQSYEQYF.

The V and J genes are TRBV6-2 or TRBV6-3 and TRBJ1-4; the D is unclear. The CDR3 consists of 14 residues. Germline V lookup: CDR1 MNHEY, CDR2 SVGEGT. V was cut by 2 bases and J by 8 bases, with 12 bases left in between. The CDR3 sequence: CASSYGQVAEKLFF. Here the CDR3 DNA reads TGTGCCAGCAGTTACGGGCAGGTGGCCGAAAAACTGTTTTTT.

On this clone: The sample holds other DNA sequences that translate to the same CDR3. This rearrangement joins TRBV30 to TRBJ2-7; D call uncertain. Germline lookup yields CDR1 GTSNPN and CDR2 SVGIG (reference sequence). The CDR3 totals 12 residues. The V end lost 0 bases, the J end lost 3 bases, and 6 bases lay between the germline ends. CDR3 region: CAWSVSSYEQYF. CDR3 bases: TGTGCCTGGAGTGTTTCCAGCTACGAGCAGTACTTC.

This chain uses TRBV6-6 with TRBJ1-5, with D possibly TRBD1 on 6 matching bases. CDR3 size: 12 residues. The V gene's germline CDR1 is MNHNY and CDR2 SVGAGI (reference sequence). Deletions cut 5 bases from V and 8 bases from J, with 10 bases between. CDR3 amino acids: CASSKQGKPQHF. The CDR3 nucleotides are TGTGCCAGCAGTAAACAGGGTAAGCCCCAGCATTTT.

The chain links TRBV2 to TRBJ1-5; D is perhaps TRBD1 (6 bases). The V and J ends lost 4 bases and 7 bases respectively, with 17 bases between them. The CDR3 loop spans 15 amino acids. Per germline, CDR1 SNHLY and CDR2 FYNNEI. The CDR3 sequence is CASSAITGNGQPQHF. CDR3 in DNA: TGTGCCAGCAGTGCCATAACAGGGAATGGGCAGCCCCAGCATTTT.

The rearrangement joins TRBV10-2 to TRBJ2-3; the match to TRBD2 covers 11 bases. This CDR3 spans 15 amino acids. Germline V CDR1 and CDR2: WSHSY, SAAADI. The J segment lost 0 bases and the V segment lost 5 bases, leaving 1 base of the junction unmatched. Here the CDR3 DNA reads TGCGCCAGCAGTTGGACTAGCGGGAGCACAGATACGCAGTATTTT. It specifies CASSWTSGSTDTQYF.

V and J are TRBV5-4 and TRBJ2-4, with TRBD1 identical over 9 bases. The CDR3 consists of 16 residues. Germline assignment: CDR1 SGHNT and CDR2 YYREEE (reference sequence). The J segment lost 0 bases and the V segment lost 4 bases, leaving 5 bases of the junction unmatched. CDR3 DNA sequence: TGTGCCAGCAGCGTTCCGGGACAGGGAGCCAAAAACATTCAGTACTTC. Translation gives CASSVPGQGAKNIQYF.

This chain uses TRBV29-1 with TRBJ1-2; D gene unclear. V was clipped by 7 bases and J by 1 base, with 16 bases between them. The CDR3 consists of 14 residues. Germline V gene lookup returns CDR1 SQVTM and CDR2 ANQGSEA. For the CDR3, the DNA is TGCAGCGCAGAACATCCTGTCCATAACTATGGCTACACCTTC. Amino acid sequence: CSAEHPVHNYGYTF. Complete variable domain (other parts from reference TRBV29-1 and TRBJ1-2): SAVISQKPSRDICQRGTSLTIQCQVDSQVTMMFWYRQQPGQSLTLIATANQGSEATYESGFVIDKFPISRPNLTFSTLTVSNMSPEDSSIYLCSAEHPVHNYGYTFGSGTRLTVV.

The chain carries TRBV24-1 and TRBJ2-1; the D is unclear. The CDR3 spans 11 residues. Germline V gene data show CDR1 as KGHDR and CDR2 as SFDVKD. V shed 9 bases and J shed 4 bases, with 6 bases lying between them. In DNA form, the CDR3 reads TGTGCCACCGGCGGTTACAATGAGCAGTTCTTC. Its translation is CATGGYNEQFF.